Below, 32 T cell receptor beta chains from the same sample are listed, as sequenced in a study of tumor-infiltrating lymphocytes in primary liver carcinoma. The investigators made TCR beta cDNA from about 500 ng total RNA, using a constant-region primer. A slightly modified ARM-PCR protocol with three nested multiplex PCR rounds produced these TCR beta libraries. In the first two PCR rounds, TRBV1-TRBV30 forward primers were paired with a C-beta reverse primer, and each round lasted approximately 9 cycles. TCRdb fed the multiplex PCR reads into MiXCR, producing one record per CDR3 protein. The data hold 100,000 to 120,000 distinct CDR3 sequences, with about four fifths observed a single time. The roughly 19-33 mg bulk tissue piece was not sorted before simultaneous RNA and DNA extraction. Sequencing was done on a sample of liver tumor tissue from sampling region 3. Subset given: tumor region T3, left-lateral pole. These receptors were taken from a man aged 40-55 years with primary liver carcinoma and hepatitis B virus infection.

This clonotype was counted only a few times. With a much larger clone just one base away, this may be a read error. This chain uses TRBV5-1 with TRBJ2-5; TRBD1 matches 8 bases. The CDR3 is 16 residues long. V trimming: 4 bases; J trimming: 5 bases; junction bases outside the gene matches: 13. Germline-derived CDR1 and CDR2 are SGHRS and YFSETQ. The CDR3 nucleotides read TGCGCCAGCAGCGCCAGGACAGGGAGAGGAGGGGAGACCCAGTACTTC. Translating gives CASSARTGRGGETQYF.

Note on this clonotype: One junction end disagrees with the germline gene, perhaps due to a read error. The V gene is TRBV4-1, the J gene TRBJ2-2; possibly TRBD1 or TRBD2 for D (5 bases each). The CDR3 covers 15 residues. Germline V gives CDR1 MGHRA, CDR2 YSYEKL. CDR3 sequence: CASSQDISSVGELFF. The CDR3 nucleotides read TGCGCCAGCAGCCAAGACATAAGCAGTGTGGGGGAGTTGTTTTTT.

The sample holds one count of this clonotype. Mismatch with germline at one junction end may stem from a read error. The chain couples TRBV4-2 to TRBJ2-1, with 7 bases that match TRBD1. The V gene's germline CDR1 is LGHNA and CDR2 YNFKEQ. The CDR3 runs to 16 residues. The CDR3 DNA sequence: TGTGCCAGCAGCCAAAAATTCAGGGGGAGCTACAATGAGCAGATCTTC. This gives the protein CASSQKFRGSYNEQIF.

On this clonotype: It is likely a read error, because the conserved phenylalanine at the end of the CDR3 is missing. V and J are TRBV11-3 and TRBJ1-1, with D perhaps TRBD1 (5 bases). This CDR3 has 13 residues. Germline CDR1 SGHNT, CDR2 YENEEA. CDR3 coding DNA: TGTGCCAGCAGTACAGGTTTGAACTCTGAAGCTTTCTTA. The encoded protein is CASSTGLNSEAFL.

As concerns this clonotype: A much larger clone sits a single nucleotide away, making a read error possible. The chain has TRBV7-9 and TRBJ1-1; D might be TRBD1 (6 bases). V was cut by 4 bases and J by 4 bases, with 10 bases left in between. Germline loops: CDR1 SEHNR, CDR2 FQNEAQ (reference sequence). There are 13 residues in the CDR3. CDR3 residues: CASSSARGTEAFF. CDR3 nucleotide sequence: TGTGCCAGCAGCTCAGCCAGGGGCACTGAAGCTTTCTTT. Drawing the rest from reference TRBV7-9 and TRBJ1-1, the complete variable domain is DTGVSQNPRHKITKRGQNVTFRCDPISEHNRLYWYRQTLGQGPEFLTYFQNEAQLEKSRLLSDRFSAERPKGSFSTLEIQRTEQGDSAMYLCASSSARGTEAFFGQGTRLTVV.

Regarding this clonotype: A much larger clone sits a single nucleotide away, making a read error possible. The CDR3, as DNA: TGTGCCTGCAGTTCTCCCACTAGCGGGAGGAAAATGTACTTC. Translating it yields CACSSPTSGRKMYF. The chain links TRBV7-2 to TRBJ2-7; 12 bases match TRBD2. From germline, CDR1 is SGHTA and CDR2 FQGNSA. The CDR3 is 14 amino acids.

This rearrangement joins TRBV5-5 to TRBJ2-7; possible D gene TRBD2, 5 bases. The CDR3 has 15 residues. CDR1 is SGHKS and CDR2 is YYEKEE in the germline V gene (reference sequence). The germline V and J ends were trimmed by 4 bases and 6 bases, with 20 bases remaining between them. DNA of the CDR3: TGTGCCAGCAGCCCAGCGGTAGTTCCTCTCTCCGAGCAGTACTTC. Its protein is CASSPAVVPLSEQYF. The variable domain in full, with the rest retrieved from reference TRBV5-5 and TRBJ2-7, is DAGVTQSPTHLIKTRGQQVTLRCSPISGHKSVSWYQQVLGQGPQFIFQYYEKEERGRGNFPDRFSARQFPNYSSELNVNALLLGDSALYLCASSPAVVPLSEQYFGPGTRLTVT.

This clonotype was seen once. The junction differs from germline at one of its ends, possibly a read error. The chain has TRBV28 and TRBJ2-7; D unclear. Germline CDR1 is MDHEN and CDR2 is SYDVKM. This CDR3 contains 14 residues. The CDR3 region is CASSPRHEYYERYF. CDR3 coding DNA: TGTGCCAGCAGTCCTCGACACGAGTACTACGAGCGGTACTTC.

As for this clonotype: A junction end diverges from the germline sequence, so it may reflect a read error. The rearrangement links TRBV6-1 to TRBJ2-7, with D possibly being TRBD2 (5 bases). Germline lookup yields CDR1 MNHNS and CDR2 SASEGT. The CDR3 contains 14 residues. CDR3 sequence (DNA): TGTGTCAGCCGGCTAGCAGGTCTCTCCTACGAGCAGTACTTC. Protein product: CVSRLAGLSYEQYF.

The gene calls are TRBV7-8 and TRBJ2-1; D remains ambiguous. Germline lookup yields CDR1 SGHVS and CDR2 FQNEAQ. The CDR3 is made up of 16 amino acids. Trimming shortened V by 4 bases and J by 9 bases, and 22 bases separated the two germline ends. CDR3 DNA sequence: TGTGCCAGCAGCTCAGCCTCGGGTAGCTCATTCTGTGAGCAGTTCTTC. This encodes CASSSASGSSFCEQFF.

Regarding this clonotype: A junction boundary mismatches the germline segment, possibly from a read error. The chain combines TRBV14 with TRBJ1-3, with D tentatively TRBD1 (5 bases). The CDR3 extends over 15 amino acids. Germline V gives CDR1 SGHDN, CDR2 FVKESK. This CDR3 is CAGSQVAGTGSTIYF. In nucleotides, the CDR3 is TGTGCCGGCAGCCAAGTTGCGGGGACTGGAAGCACCATATATTTT.

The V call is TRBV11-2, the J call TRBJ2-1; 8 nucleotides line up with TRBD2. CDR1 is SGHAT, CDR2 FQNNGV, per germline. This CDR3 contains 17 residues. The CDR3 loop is CVSSPRDSGIIYNEQFF. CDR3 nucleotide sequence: TGTGTAAGCAGCCCCCGCGATAGCGGGATTATCTACAATGAGCAGTTCTTC.

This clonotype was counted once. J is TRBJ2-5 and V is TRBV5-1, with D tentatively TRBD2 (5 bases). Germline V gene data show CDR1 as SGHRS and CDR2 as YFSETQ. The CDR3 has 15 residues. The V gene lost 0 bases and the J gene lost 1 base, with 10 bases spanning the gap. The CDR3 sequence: CASSLDGMTQETQYF. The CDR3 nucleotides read TGCGCCAGCAGCTTGGACGGGATGACCCAAGAGACCCAGTACTTC.

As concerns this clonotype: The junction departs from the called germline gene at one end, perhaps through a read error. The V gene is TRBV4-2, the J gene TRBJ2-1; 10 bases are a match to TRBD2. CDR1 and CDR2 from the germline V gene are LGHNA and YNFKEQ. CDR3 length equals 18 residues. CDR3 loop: CASSQATSGLGSYNEQFF. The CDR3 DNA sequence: TGTGCCAGCAGCCAAGCGACTAGCGGGCTCGGCTCCTACAATGAACAGTTCTTC.

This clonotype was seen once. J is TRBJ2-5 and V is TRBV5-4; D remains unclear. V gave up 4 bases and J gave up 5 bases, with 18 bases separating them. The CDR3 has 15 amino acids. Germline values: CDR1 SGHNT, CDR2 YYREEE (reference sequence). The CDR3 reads CASSIIGSLGETQYF. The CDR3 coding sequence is TGTGCCAGCAGCATAATTGGGTCTCTCGGGGAGACCCAGTACTTC.

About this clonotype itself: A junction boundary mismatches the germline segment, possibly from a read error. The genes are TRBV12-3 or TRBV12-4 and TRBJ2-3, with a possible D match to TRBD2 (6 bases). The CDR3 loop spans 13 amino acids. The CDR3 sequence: CVSSLGGVSTQYF. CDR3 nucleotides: TGTGTCAGCAGCCTGGGAGGCGTCAGTACGCAGTATTTT.

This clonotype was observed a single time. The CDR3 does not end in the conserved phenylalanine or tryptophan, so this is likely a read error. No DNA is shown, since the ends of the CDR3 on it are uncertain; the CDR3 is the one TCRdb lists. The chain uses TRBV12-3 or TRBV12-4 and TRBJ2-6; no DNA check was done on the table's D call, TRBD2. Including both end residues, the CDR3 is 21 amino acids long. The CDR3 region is CASSGTRLVPGRASGANVLTS.

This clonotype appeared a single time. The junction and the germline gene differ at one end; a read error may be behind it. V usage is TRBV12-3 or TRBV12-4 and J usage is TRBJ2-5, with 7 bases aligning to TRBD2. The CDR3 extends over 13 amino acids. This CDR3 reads CASSRSGTESQYF. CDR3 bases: TGTGCCAGCAGTCGAAGCGGGACGGAGAGCCAGTACTTC.

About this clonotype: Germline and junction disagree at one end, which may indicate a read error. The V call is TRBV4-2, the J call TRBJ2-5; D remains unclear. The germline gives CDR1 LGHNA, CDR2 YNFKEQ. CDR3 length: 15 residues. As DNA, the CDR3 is TGTGCCAGCAGTCACCGCCTTGGCTACCAAGAGGCCCAGTACTTC. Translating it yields CASSHRLGYQEAQYF.

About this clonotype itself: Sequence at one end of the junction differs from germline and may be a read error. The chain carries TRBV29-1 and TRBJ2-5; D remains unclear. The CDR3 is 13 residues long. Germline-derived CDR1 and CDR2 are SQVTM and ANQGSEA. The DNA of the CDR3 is TGCAGCATTGAAGTCCCCCAAGAAGAGACCCAGTACTTC. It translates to CSIEVPQEETQYF.

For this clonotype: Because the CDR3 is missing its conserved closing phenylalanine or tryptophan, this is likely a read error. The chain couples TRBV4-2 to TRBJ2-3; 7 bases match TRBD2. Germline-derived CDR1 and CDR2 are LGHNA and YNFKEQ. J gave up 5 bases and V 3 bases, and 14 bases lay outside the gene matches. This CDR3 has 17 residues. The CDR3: CASSHPGTTTQGDTQYS. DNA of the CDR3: TGTGCCAGCAGCCACCCCGGGACTACCACCCAGGGAGATACGCAGTATTCT.

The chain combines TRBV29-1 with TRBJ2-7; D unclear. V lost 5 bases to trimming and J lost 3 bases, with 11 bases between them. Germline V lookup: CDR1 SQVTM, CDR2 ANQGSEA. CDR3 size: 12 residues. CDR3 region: CSVSIPVYEQYF. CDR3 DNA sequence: TGCAGCGTTTCCATACCAGTCTACGAGCAGTACTTC.

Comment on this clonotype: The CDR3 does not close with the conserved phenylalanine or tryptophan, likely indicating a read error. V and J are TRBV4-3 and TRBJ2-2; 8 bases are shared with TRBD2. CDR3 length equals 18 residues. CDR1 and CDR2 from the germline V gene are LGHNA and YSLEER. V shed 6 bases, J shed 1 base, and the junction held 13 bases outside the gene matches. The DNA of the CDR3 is TGCGCCAGCAGGCAAACCACTAGCGGACATATGAACACCGGGGAGCTGTTTTAT. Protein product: CASRQTTSGHMNTGELFY.

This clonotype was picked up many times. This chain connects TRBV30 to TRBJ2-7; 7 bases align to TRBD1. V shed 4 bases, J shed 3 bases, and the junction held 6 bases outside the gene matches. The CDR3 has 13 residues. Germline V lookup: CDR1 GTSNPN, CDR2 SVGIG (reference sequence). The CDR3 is CAWTSRDSYEQYF. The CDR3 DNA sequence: TGTGCCTGGACCTCCCGGGACAGCTACGAGCAGTACTTC.

The CDR3 here is CARMGKRTYEQYF. DNA for the CDR3: TGTGCCAGGATGGGGAAGCGAACCTACGAGCAGTACTTC. This chain joins TRBV11-1 and TRBJ2-7; D remains ambiguous. Trimming pared 9 bases from V and 2 bases from J, leaving 14 bases between. CDR3 size: 13 residues. From germline, CDR1 is SGHAT and CDR2 FQDESV (reference sequence).

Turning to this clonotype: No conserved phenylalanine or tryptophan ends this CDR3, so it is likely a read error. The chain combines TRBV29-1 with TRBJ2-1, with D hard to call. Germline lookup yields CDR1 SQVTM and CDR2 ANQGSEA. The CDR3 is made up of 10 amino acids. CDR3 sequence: CSVFNNDQFL. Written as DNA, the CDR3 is TGCAGCGTTTTCAACAATGACCAGTTCTTA.

CDR3 bases: TGCAGCATAGTTCCAGGGTGGGGGATGAGGACTGAAGCTTTCTTT. This gives the protein CSIVPGWGMRTEAFF. The chain joins TRBV29-1 to TRBJ1-1; a weak D match, TRBD1 (5 bases). Germline V gene lookup returns CDR1 SQVTM and CDR2 ANQGSEA. This CDR3 is 15 amino acids long. V gave up 8 bases and J gave up 5 bases, with 24 bases separating them.

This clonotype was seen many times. CDR3 bases: TGTGCCAGCAGTGAAGCGCGGGGGAGCCAGCCCCAGCATTTT. Its protein is CASSEARGSQPQHF. The chain joins TRBV2 to TRBJ1-5; a weak D match, TRBD1 (5 bases). Germline lookup yields CDR1 SNHLY and CDR2 FYNNEI. Trimming left V 0 bases short and J 7 bases short, with 10 bases between. The CDR3 contains 14 residues. Full variable domain (remainder filled in from reference TRBV2 and TRBJ1-5): EPEVTQTPSHQVTQMGQEVILRCVPISNHLYFYWYRQILGQKVEFLVSFYNNEISEKSEIFDDQFSVERPDGSNFTLKIRSTKLEDSAMYFCASSEARGSQPQHFGDGTRLSIL.

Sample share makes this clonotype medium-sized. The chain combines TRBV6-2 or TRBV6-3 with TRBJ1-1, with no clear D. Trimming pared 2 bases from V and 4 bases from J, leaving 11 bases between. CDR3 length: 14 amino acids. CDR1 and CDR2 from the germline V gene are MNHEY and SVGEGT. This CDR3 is CASSYRGAGTEAFF. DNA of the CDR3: TGTGCCAGCAGTTACCGGGGAGCTGGCACTGAAGCTTTCTTT.

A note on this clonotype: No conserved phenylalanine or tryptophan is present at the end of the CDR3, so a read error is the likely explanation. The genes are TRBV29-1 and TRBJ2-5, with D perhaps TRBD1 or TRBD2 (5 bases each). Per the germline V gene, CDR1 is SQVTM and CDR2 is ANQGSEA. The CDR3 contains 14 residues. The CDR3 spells CCVVSGTTWETQYL. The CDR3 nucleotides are TGCTGCGTTGTGTCTGGGACCACATGGGAGACCCAGTACCTC.

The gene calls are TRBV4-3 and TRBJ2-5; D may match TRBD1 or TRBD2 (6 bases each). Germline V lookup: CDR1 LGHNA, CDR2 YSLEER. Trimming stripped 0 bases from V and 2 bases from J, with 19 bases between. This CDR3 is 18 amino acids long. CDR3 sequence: CASSQDMIDGGSQETQYF. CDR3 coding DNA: TGCGCCAGCAGCCAAGACATGATTGACGGGGGCTCACAAGAGACCCAGTACTTC.

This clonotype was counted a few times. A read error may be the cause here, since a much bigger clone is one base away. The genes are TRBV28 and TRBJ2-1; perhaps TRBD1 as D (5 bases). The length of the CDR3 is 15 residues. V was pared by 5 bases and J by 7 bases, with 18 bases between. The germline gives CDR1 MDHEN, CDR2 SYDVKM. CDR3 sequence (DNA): TGTGCCAGCAGTCTCAGGGTCAATGCAATAAATGAGCAGTTCTTC. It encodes CASSLRVNAINEQFF.